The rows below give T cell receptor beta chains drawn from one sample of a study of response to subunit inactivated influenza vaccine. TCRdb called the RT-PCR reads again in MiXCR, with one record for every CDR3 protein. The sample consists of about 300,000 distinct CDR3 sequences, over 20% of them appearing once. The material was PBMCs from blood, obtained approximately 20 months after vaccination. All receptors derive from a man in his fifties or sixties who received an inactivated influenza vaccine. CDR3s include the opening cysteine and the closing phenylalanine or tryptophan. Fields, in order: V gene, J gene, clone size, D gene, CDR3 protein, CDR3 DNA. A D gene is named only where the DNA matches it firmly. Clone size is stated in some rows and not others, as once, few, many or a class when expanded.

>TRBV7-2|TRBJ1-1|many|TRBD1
CASSPYRGTEAFF
TGTGCCAGCAGCCCGTACAGGGGAACTGAAGCTTTCTTT
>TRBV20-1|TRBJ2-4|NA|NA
CSAGDSGNIQYF
TGCAGTGCTGGGGACTCGGGGAACATTCAGTACTTC
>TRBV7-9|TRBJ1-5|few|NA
CASSLATGLNQPQHF
TGTGCCAGCAGCTTAGCGACGGGACTCAATCAGCCCCAGCATTTT
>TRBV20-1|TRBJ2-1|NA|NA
CSALEPTRGYNEQFF
TGCAGTGCACTAGAGCCCACCCGGGGTTACAATGAGCAGTTCTTC
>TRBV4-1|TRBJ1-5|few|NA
CASSQVLGGQPQHF
TGCGCCAGCAGCCAAGTTTTGGGGGGTCAGCCCCAGCATTTT
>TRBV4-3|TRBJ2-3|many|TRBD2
CASSQDLAGGPGDTQYF
TGCGCCAGCAGCCAAGATTTGGCGGGGGGGCCTGGTGATACGCAGTATTTT
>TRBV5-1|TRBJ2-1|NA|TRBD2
CASSLEGLALAYNEQFF
TGCGCCAGCAGCTTGGAGGGACTAGCCTTAGCCTACAATGAGCAGTTCTTC
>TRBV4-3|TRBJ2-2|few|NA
CASSQANAGELFF
TGCGCCAGCAGCCAGGCAAATGCCGGGGAGCTGTTTTTT
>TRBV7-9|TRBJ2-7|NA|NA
CASSSPPGVYEQYF
TGTGCCAGCAGCTCCCCCCCGGGAGTCTACGAGCAGTACTTC
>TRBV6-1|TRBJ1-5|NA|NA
CASKDGQGWALYSNQPQHF
TGTGCCAGCAAGGATGGTCAGGGATGGGCCCTTTATAGCAATCAGCCCCAGCATTTT
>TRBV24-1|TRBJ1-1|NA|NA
CATSDAGRTEAFF
TGTGCCACCAGTGACGCAGGGAGGACTGAAGCTTTCTTT
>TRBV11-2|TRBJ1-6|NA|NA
CASSLISVRSYNSPLHF
TGTGCCAGCAGCTTAATCTCCGTCAGATCCTATAATTCACCCCTCCACTTT
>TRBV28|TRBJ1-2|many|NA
CDPRGGTPLGYTF
TGTGACCCCCGGGGCGGGACACCACTAGGCTACACCTTC
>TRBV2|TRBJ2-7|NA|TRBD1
CATGTGNEQYF
TGTGCCACAGGGACAGGGAACGAGCAGTACTTC
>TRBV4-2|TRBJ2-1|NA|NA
CASSQATGHSYNEQFF
TGTGCCAGCAGCCAAGCTACGGGGCACTCCTACAATGAGCAGTTCTTC
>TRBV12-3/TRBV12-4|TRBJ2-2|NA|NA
CASSFATAGELFF
TGTGCCAGCAGTTTCGCGACGGCTGGCGAGCTGTTTTTT
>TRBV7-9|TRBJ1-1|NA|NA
CASRPPDRSNTEAFF
TGTGCCAGCAGACCACCTGACAGGTCAAACACTGAAGCTTTCTTT
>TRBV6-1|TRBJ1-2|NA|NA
CASEKGGGERGAYGYTF
TGTGCCAGCGAGAAGGGTGGGGGCGAGAGGGGCGCCTATGGCTACACCTTC
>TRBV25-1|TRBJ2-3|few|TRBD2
CASSDQRGGPSTDTQYF
TGTGCCAGCAGTGACCAGCGGGGGGGCCCAAGCACAGATACGCAGTATTTT
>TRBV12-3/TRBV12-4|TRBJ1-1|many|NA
CASSRTRRSNTEAFF
TGTGCCAGCAGTCGCACTAGGCGATCAAACACTGAAGCTTTCTTT
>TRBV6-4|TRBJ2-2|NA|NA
CASSAGMNTGELFF
TGTGCCAGCAGTGCGGGAATGAACACCGGGGAGCTGTTTTTT
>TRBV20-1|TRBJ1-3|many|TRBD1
CSATGQGLSGNTIYF
TGCAGTGCCACGGGACAGGGTCTCTCTGGAAACACCATATATTTT